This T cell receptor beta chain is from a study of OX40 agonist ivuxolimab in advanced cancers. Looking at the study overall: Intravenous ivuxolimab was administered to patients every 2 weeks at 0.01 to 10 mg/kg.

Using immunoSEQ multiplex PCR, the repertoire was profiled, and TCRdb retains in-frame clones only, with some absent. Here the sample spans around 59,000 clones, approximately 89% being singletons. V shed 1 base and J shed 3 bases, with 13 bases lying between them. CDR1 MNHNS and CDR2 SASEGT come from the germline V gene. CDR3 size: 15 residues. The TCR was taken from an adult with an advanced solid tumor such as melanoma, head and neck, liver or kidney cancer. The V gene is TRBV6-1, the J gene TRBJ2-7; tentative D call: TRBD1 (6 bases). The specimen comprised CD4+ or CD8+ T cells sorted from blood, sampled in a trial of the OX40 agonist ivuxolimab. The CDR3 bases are TGTGCCAGCAGTGAAGGGATACAGGGCTACTACGAGCAGTACTTC. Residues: CASSEGIQGYYEQYF.